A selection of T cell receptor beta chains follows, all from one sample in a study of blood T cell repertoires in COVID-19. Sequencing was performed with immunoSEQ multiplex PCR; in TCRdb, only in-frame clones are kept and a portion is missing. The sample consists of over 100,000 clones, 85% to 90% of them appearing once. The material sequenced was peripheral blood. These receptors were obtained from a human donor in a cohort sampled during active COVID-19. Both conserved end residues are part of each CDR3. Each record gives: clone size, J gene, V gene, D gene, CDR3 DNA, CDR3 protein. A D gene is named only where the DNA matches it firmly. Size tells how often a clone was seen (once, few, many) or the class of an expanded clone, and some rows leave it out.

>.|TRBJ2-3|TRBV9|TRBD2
TGTGCCAGCAGCGGAGCGGGGACTAGCGGGGCTTATACGCAGTATTTT
CASSGAGTSGAYTQYF
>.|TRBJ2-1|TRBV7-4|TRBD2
TGTGCCAGCAGCTTAATGCTAGCGGCGATGAATGAGCAGTTCTTC
CASSLMLAAMNEQFF
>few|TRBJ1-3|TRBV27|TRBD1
TGTGCCAGAATCGGAGACAGGGCGGTCTCTGGAAACACCATATATTTT
CARIGDRAVSGNTIYF
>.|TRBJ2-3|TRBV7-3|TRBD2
TGTGCCAGCAGCATGACTAGCGGGGGGGGCACAGATACGCAGTATTTT
CASSMTSGGGTDTQYF
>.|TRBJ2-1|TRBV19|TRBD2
TGTGCCAGTAGTTCCCGGACTAGCGGGTTCTCCTACAATGAGCAGTTCTTC
CASSSRTSGFSYNEQFF
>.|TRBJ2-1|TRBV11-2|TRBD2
TGTGCCAGCAGCTTAGTTTTAGCGGGACGCTACAATGAGCAGTTCTTC
CASSLVLAGRYNEQFF
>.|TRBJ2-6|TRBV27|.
TGTGCCAGCAGTTTCCGGGGCGGGGCTGGGGCCAACGTCCTGACTTTC
CASSFRGGAGANVLTF
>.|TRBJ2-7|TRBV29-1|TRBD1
TGCAGCGTTAGTGGGGGCCTGGGGGACAGGGCCTACGAGCAGTACTTC
CSVSGGLGDRAYEQYF
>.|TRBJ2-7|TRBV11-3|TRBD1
TGTGCCAGCAGCCGAGAGGGACAGGGGGTCTCCTACGAGCAGTACTTC
CASSREGQGVSYEQYF
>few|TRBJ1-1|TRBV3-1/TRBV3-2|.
TGTGCCAGCAGCCAAGGGGGTTTGGGGGGAGTAGAGTTT
CASSQGGLGGVEF
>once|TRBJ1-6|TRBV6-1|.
TGTGCCAGCAGTGAAGGCACAGTTTATAATTCACCCCTCCACTTT
CASSEGTVYNSPLHF
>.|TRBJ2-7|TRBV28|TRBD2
TGTGCCAGCAGTTTAATAGGGCTAGCGGGAGTCTTCTACGAGCAGTACTTC
CASSLIGLAGVFYEQYF
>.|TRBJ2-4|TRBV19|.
TGTGCCAGTAGTATTTTCCCGGAGATTCCTCAGGGTATTCAGTACTTC
CASSIFPEIPQGIQYF
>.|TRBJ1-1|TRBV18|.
TGTGCCAGCTCACCGAGGCAGGGGCGAGGAGGCACTGAAGCTTTCTTT
CASSPRQGRGGTEAFF
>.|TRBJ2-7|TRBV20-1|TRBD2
TGCAGTGCTAGAGGGGGAGGGGAGCAGTACTTC
CSARGGGEQYF
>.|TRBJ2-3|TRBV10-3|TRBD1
TGTGCCATCAGTGGAGGACAGGGGACACTCACAGATACGCAGTATTTT
CAISGGQGTLTDTQYF
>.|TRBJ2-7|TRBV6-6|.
TGTGCCAGCGGGCGCGCCTCCTACGAGCAGTACTTC
CASGRASYEQYF
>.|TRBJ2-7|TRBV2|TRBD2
TGTGCCATCGATCTAGCGGGAGGAAGCGAGCAGTACTTC
CAIDLAGGSEQYF
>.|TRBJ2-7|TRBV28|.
TGTGCCAGCAGTTTCCCCCAGGCTGGCGAGCAGTACTTC
CASSFPQAGEQYF
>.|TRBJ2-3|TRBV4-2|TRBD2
TGTGCCAGCAGCCAAACTAGCGGGCGAACAGATACGCAGTATTTT
CASSQTSGRTDTQYF
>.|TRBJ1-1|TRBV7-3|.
TGTGCCAGCAGCTTAGAGGGTTGGACTGAAGCTTTCTTT
CASSLEGWTEAFF
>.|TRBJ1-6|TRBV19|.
TGTGCCAGTATGAATATCGGGGTGAGAGGGAATAATTCACCCCTCCACTTT
CASMNIGVRGNNSPLHF
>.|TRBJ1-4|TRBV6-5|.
TGTGCCAGCAGTCGGACAAGAACTAATGAAAAACTGTTTTTT
CASSRTRTNEKLFF
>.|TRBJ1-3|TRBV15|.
TGTGCCACCAGCAGAGAGGGACTGATCTCTGGAAACACCATATATTTT
CATSREGLISGNTIYF
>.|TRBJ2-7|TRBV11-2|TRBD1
TGTGCCAGCAGCCATATACAGGGGGCGAGGCCCGAGCAGTACTTC
CASSHIQGARPEQYF
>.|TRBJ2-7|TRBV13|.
TGTGCCAGCAGCTTAATGAGGGAGCAGTACTTC
CASSLMREQYF
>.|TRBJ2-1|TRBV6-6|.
TGTGCCAGCAGTTTAGTTAGGGGTATCAATGAGCAGTTCTTC
CASSLVRGINEQFF
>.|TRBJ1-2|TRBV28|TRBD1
TGTGCCAGCAGTTTATCAACAGGGGACCCTCAACCTTATGGCTACACCTTC
CASSLSTGDPQPYGYTF
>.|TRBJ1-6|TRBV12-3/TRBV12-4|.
TGTGCCAGCAGCCGGGGACAAAATTCACCCCTCCACTTT
CASSRGQNSPLHF
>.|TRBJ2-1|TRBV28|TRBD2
TGTGCCAGCAGTTTCCCGGGGGCTAGCGGGATGCTCTCAAGCTCCTACAATGAGCAGTTCTTC
CASSFPGASGMLSSSYNEQFF
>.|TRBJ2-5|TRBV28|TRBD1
TGTGCCAGCAGACTACAGGGGGCGGGCGAGACCCAGTACTTC
CASRLQGAGETQYF
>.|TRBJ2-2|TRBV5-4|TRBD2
TGTGCCAGCAGCTCGGGTCCGGGACTAGCGGGGGGGACTACCGGGGAGCTGTTTTTT
CASSSGPGLAGGTTGELFF
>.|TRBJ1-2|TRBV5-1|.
TGCGCCAGCAGCCCCAGTCCAGGGTTTGACTATGGCTACACCTTC
CASSPSPGFDYGYTF
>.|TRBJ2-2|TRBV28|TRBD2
TGTGCCAGCAGTTACTTACTAGCGGGAGCCACCGGGGAGCTGTTTTTT
CASSYLLAGATGELFF
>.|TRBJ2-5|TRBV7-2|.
TGTGCCTCAACCCCGGGGGTCCGGGAGACCCAGTACTTC
CASTPGVRETQYF
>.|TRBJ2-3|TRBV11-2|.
TGTGCCAGCAGCCTCCAGGGCCCAGATACGCAGTATTTT
CASSLQGPDTQYF
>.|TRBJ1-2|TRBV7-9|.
TGTGCCAGCAGCTTAGTGGACAGATACTATGGCTACACCTTC
CASSLVDRYYGYTF
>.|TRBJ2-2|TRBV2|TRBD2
TGTGCCAGCAGTGTCAGCGGGGGGGGCACCGGGGAGCTGTTTTTT
CASSVSGGGTGELFF
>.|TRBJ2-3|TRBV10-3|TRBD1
TGTGCCATCAGGGGACAGGGGGCATGGGGCACAGATACGCAGTATTTT
CAIRGQGAWGTDTQYF
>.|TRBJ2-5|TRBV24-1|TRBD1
TGTGCCACCAGTGAACCCAACAGGGGGACCAAGGTCGGGGAGACCCAGTACTTC
CATSEPNRGTKVGETQYF
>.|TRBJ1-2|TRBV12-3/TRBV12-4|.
TGTGCCAGCAGTTGGGAGGGCGGCTATGGCTACACCTTC
CASSWEGGYGYTF
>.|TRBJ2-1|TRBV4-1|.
TGCGCCAGCAGCCCCCGAGGGGGAAATGGGTACAATGAGCAGTTCTTC
CASSPRGGNGYNEQFF
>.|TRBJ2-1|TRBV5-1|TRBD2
TGCGCCAGCAGCTCGGGGGGGCTTGGCAATGAGCAGTTCTTC
CASSSGGLGNEQFF
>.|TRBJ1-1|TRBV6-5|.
TGTGCCAGCAGTTACCGGACTGCCCCTGGAGCTTTCTTT
CASSYRTAPGAFF
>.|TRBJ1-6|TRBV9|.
TGTGCCAGCAGCGCCCATGGGAGCTCCTATAATTCACCCCTCCACTTT
CASSAHGSSYNSPLHF
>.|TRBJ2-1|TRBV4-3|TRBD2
TGCGCCAGCAGCCAGGGGAGCGGGATTGGGTACAATGAGCAGTTCTTC
CASSQGSGIGYNEQFF
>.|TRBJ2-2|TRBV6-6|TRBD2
TGTGCCAGCAGTCCCTTCCGACCGGGACTAGTCAGGGGCACCGGGGAGCTGTTTTTT
CASSPFRPGLVRGTGELFF
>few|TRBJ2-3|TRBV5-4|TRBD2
TGTGCCAGCAGCCGGGAGGCTGCTAGCACAGATACGCAGTATTTT
CASSREAASTDTQYF